The clone carrying this T cell receptor (beta chain) has just a few counts. This sample stems from a study of blood T cell repertoires in COVID-19. The wider study: There were acute and convalescent COVID-19 samples, and they came from the United States, Italy and Spain. T cells, B-cell-depleted T cells, or PBMCs supplied cDNA or gDNA.

Per the authors' pipeline: The assay estimated nucleated cells by amplifying reference gene primers. Sequencing used immunoSEQ multiplex PCR; TCRdb keeps in-frame clones, though not all of them. V, J and clone size are taken as reported in that table, and D and trimming were inferred from the DNA itself. This repertoire shows around 80,000 clones, about three quarters found once; its top ten account for around 21%. The clonotype was recovered from a woman at least 80 years old with active or convalescent COVID-19. The material sequenced was peripheral blood.

The CDR3 region is CASSRLDSEKNIQYF. The CDR3, as DNA: TGTGCCAGCAGCCGACTAGACAGCGAAAAAAACATTCAGTACTTC. The chain couples TRBV5-6 to TRBJ2-4, with D perhaps matching TRBD2 (6 bases). Per the germline V gene, CDR1 is SGHDT and CDR2 is YYEEEE. The germline V and J ends were trimmed by 4 bases and 4 bases, with 15 bases remaining between them. The CDR3 sequence is 15 residues long. The complete variable domain, with remaining parts taken from reference TRBV5-6 and TRBJ2-4, reads DAGVTQSPTHLIKTRGQQVTLRCSPKSGHDTVSWYQQALGQGPQFIFQYYEEEERQRGNFPDRFSGHQFPNYSSELNVNALLLGDSALYLCASSRLDSEKNIQYFGAGTRLSVL.